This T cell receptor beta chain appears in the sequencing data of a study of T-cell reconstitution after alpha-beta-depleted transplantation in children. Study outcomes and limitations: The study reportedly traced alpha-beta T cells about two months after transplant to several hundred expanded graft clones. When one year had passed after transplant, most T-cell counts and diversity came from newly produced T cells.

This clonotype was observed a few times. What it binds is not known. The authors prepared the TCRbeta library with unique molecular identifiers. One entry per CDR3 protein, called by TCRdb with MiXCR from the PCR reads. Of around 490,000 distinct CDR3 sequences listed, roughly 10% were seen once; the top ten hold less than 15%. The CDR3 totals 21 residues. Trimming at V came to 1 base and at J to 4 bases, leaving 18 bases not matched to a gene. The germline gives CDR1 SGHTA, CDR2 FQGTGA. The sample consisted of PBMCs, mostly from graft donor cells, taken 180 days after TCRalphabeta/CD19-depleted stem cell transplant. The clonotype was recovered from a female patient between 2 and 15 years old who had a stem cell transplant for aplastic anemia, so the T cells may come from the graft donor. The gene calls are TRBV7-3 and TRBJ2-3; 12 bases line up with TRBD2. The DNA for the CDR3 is TGTGCCAGCAGCTTAAAAGGGAGCTCAGCTAGCGGGAGGGCCTGGGCAGATACGCAGTATTTT. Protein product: CASSLKGSSASGRAWADTQYF.